The clone carrying this TCR beta chain was seen more than once but under ten times. CDR3 length: 14 amino acids. CDR1 and CDR2 (germline): SQVTM, ANQGSEA. The V end lost 4 bases, the J end lost 0 bases, and 10 bases lay between the germline ends. This specimen comes from a study of T cells after yellow fever vaccination. TCRdb itself ran the 5' RACE reads through MiXCR, one entry per CDR3 protein. Of about 430,000 distinct CDR3 sequences in the sample, under 20% were seen once. J is TRBJ2-4 and V is TRBV29-1; D gene unclear. This clonotype was obtained from a man aged 18 to 30 who received the YFV17D yellow fever vaccine. Sequenced material: PBMCs, taken before the yellow fever booster vaccination. CDR3 nucleotides: TGCAGCGTTGTCACCGGATTAGCCAAAAACATTCAGTACTTC. Protein product: CSVVTGLAKNIQYF.